The 11 T cell receptor beta chains listed next were all sequenced from one sample in a study of read filtering for tumor transcriptome and immune sequencing. This library used roughly 400 ng RNA and molecular barcoded adaptors spanning alpha/delta and beta/gamma chains. TCRdb independently ran MiXCR on the reads; one entry per CDR3 protein. Of approximately 25,000 distinct CDR3 sequences in the sample, approximately 15% are singletons; the top ten hold 35% to 50%. What was sequenced was a population of CD138-negative cells sorted from bone marrow. These TCRs come from a donor aged 40 or older with multiple myeloma.

In regard to this clonotype: The junction departs from the called germline gene at one end, perhaps through a read error. J is TRBJ2-7 and V is TRBV5-1; TRBD2 might be the D (5 bases). Per the germline V gene, CDR1 is SGHRS and CDR2 is YFSETQ. The CDR3 is made up of 14 amino acids. CDR3 DNA sequence: TGTGCCAGCAGCTGGGATGACGGGACCTACGAGCAGTACTTC. Residues: CASSWDDGTYEQYF.

This clonotype was seen a few times. The J gene is TRBJ1-5, the V gene TRBV20-1; no definite D call. There are 13 residues in the CDR3. V was trimmed by 3 bases and J by 3 bases, leaving 9 bases between them. Germline-derived CDR1 and CDR2 are DFQATT and SNEGSKA (reference sequence). The CDR3 region is CSARRCTNQPQHF. CDR3 sequence (DNA): TGCAGTGCTAGGCGGTGTACCAATCAGCCCCAGCATTTT.

This clonotype was observed a handful of times. The chain couples TRBV7-2 to TRBJ2-7; D might be TRBD1 (6 bases). The germline V gene encodes CDR1 SGHTA and CDR2 FQGNSA. CDR3 length: 17 amino acids. Trimming shortened V by 5 bases and J by 0 bases, and 20 bases separated the two germline ends. The CDR3 region is CASSRPVTGSSSYEQYF. DNA for the CDR3: TGTGCCAGCAGCAGGCCCGTGACAGGTTCCAGCTCCTACGAGCAGTACTTC. The variable domain in full, with the rest retrieved from reference TRBV7-2 and TRBJ2-7, is GAGVSQSPSNKVTEKGKDVELRCDPISGHTALYWYRQSLGQGLEFLIYFQGNSAPDKSGLPSDRFSAERTGGSVSTLTIQRTQQEDSAVYLCASSRPVTGSSSYEQYFGPGTRLTVT.

On this clonotype itself: One base away lies a much larger clone, so this may be a sequencing read error. This chain joins TRBV11-1 and TRBJ2-3; 7 bases agree with TRBD2. This CDR3 contains 15 residues. CDR1 and CDR2 from the germline V gene are SGHAT and FQDESV (reference sequence). The CDR3 region is CTSSPLATNTDTQYF. CDR3 nucleotides: TGTACCAGCAGCCCACTAGCGACAAACACAGATACGCAGTATTTT.

This clonotype was counted at least ten times. The chain couples TRBV24-1 to TRBJ2-7; 9 positions agree with TRBD1. Trimming cost V 6 bases and J 2 bases; bases outside gene matches: 10. The CDR3 is 16 amino acids. The V gene's germline CDR1 is KGHDR and CDR2 SFDVKD. CDR3 sequence (DNA): TGTGCCACCAGTCCCCTAGGGGGGACAGGGCCCTACGAGCAGTACTTC. This encodes CATSPLGGTGPYEQYF.

This clonotype was seen ten or more times. The chain employs TRBV20-1 and TRBJ1-1; D not resolved. From germline, CDR1 is DFQATT and CDR2 SNEGSKA (reference sequence). The CDR3 length is 13 residues. Between the trimmed V and J ends, which lost 4 bases and 2 bases, there was a span of 11 bases. The CDR3 loop reads CSATDGVNTEAFF. CDR3 in DNA: TGCAGTGCTACCGATGGAGTAAACACTGAAGCTTTCTTT.

The chain has TRBV29-1 and TRBJ2-1, with D maybe TRBD2 (5 bases). V dropped 6 bases and J dropped 9 bases, with 15 bases sitting between them. This CDR3 has 12 residues. The germline gives CDR1 SQVTM, CDR2 ANQGSEA. The CDR3 protein is CSVDYTPGEQFF. The CDR3 DNA is TGCAGCGTCGACTACACTCCTGGTGAGCAGTTCTTC.

This clonotype has at least ten counts. The chain links TRBV19 to TRBJ2-1, with D unclear. The V gene lost 9 bases and the J gene lost 6 bases, with 9 bases spanning the gap. CDR3 length: 11 amino acids. Germline assignment: CDR1 LNHDA and CDR2 SQIVND (reference sequence). For the CDR3, the DNA is TGTGCCAGCCGGTTCGGCAATGAGCAGTTCTTC. As protein: CASRFGNEQFF.

This clonotype is categorized as medium-sized. This chain joins TRBV6-5 and TRBJ2-1, with D tentatively TRBD2 (6 bases). The ends were cut back, 4 bases at V and 10 bases at J, with 8 bases in the middle. CDR1 MNHEY and CDR2 SVGAGI come from the germline V gene. The CDR3 loop spans 11 amino acids. The chain's CDR3 is CASSSLAEQFF. The CDR3 region has the DNA TGTGCCAGCAGTTCACTAGCCGAGCAGTTCTTC.

About this clonotype itself: A read error may be the cause here, since a much bigger clone is one base away. The rearrangement links TRBV5-1 to TRBJ1-1, with D perhaps matching TRBD1 (5 bases). The CDR3 spans 15 residues. Germline-derived CDR1 and CDR2 are SGHRS and YFSETQ. CDR3 protein: CASSPGEFMNTEALF. CDR3 bases: TGCGCCAGCAGCCCGGGGGAGTTCATGAACACTGAAGCTCTCTTT. The variable domain in full, with the rest retrieved from reference TRBV5-1 and TRBJ1-1, is KAGVTQTPRYLIKTRGQQVTLSCSPISGHRSVSWYQQTPGQGLQFLFEYFSETQRNKGNFPGRFSGRQFSNSRSEMNVSTLELGDSALYLCASSPGEFMNTEALFGQGTRLTVV.

This clonotype occurred a few times. This chain joins TRBV21-1 and TRBJ2-1; the table's D call of TRBD2 was not tested on the DNA. TRBV21-1 is termed a pseudogene. The CDR3 length is 14 residues. CDR3: CASSCSSGDNEQFF. The CDR3 DNA sequence: TGTGCCAGCAGTTGTTCTAGCGGAGACAATGAGCAGTTCTTC.